Presented here are 5 T cell receptor beta chains from one specimen sequenced in a study of blood T cell repertoires in COVID-19 (dated by TCRdb to about 2020). Library preparation used the immunoSEQ multiplex PCR assay. The table was pulled from immuneACCESS by TCRdb, which kept in-frame rearrangements only. Such tables lose some clones; where checked, under half of the loss comes from unresolved V genes, and the rest has no known cause. For this sample the table gives about 410,000 clones, of which about 91% were detected only once. Jointly, the top ten make up roughly 1.6% of the sample. Sequencing used peripheral blood. These receptors all come from a middle-aged woman with COVID-19, enrolled during active disease.

The J gene is TRBJ1-1, the V gene TRBV6-2 or TRBV6-3, with a weak D call TRBD1 (6 bases). This CDR3 contains 15 residues. V was clipped by 4 bases and J by 1 base, with 13 bases between them. CDR1 is MNHEY and CDR2 is SVGEGT in the germline V gene. In nucleotides, the CDR3 is TGTGCCAGCAGTTCTCACAGGGTTGGGAACACTGAAGCTTTCTTT. Residues: CASSSHRVGNTEAFF.

J is TRBJ1-6 and V is TRBV5-1, with 7 nucleotides matching TRBD1. CDR3 length: 14 residues. The junction had 6 bases not matched to a gene; V was cut back by 4 bases and J by 8 bases. The germline gives CDR1 SGHRS, CDR2 YFSETQ. CDR3 nucleotides: TGCGCCAGCAGCATAGACAGGGATCATTCACCCCTCCACTTT. Translated, it gives CASSIDRDHSPLHF.

The rearrangement uses TRBV2 and TRBJ2-5, with TRBD2 as a possible D gene (5 bases). With 7 bases removed from V and 4 bases from J, the gap between germline ends came to 22 bases. Per germline, CDR1 SNHLY and CDR2 FYNNEI. There are 16 residues in the CDR3. The CDR3 is CASTPPGSIFGETQYF. CDR3 nucleotides: TGTGCCAGCACCCCACCGGGAAGCATTTTTGGAGAGACCCAGTACTTC.

The V gene is TRBV27, the J gene TRBJ1-3, with a weak D call TRBD1 (5 bases). There are 15 residues in the CDR3. The germline V gene has CDR1 MNHEY and CDR2 SMNVEV (reference sequence). V lost 5 bases and J 4 bases, leaving 15 bases between the germline ends. The CDR3 loop reads CASSPTGSFGNTIYF. The CDR3 DNA reads as TGTGCCAGCAGTCCTACAGGATCATTCGGAAACACCATATATTTT.

This clone was observed once. The V gene is TRBV15, the J gene TRBJ1-1, with D hard to call. Between the trimmed V and J ends, which lost 0 bases and 0 bases, there was a span of 11 bases. CDR1 and CDR2 from the germline V gene are LNHNV and YYDKDF (reference sequence). The CDR3 has 16 residues. For the CDR3, the DNA is TGTGCCACCAGCAGAGACCCGTTACACGTGAACACTGAAGCTTTCTTT. Translating it yields CATSRDPLHVNTEAFF.